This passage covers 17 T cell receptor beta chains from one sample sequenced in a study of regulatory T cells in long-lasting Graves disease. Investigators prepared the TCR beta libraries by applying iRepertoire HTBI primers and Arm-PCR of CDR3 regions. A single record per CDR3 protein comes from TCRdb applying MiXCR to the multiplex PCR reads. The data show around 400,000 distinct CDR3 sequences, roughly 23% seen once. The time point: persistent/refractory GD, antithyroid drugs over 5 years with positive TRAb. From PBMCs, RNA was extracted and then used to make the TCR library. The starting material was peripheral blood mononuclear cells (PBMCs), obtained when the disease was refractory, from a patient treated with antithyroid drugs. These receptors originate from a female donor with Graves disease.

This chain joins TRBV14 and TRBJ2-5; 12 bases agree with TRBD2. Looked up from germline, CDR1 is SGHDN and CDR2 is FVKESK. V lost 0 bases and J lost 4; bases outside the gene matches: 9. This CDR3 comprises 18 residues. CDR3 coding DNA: TGTGCCAGCAGCCAAGACCATGGTCCACTAGCGGGAGGAGAGACCCAGTACTTC. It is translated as CASSQDHGPLAGGETQYF.

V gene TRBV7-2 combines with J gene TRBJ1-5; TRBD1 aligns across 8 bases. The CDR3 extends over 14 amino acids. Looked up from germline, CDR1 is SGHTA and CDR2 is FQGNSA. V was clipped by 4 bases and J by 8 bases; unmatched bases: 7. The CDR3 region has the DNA TGTGCCAGCAGCTCTAGGACAGGGACGGAGCCCCAGCATTTT. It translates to CASSSRTGTEPQHF.

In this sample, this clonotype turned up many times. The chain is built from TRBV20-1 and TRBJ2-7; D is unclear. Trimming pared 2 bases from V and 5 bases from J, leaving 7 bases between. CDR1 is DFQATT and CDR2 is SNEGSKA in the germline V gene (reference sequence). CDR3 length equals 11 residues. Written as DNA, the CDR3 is TGCAGTGCTAGATGGAACAACGAGCAGTACTTC. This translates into CSARWNNEQYF.

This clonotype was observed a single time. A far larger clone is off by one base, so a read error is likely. The CDR3 is CASSLRSSTQEAQYF. The CDR3, as DNA: TGTGCCAGCAGTTTAAGGTCTAGCACACAAGAGGCCCAGTACTTC. The rearrangement uses TRBV28 and TRBJ2-4, with a tentative D call TRBD2 (5 bases). The CDR3 consists of 15 residues. CDR1 MDHEN and CDR2 SYDVKM come from the germline V gene. Deletions cut 2 bases from V and 13 bases from J, with 21 bases between.

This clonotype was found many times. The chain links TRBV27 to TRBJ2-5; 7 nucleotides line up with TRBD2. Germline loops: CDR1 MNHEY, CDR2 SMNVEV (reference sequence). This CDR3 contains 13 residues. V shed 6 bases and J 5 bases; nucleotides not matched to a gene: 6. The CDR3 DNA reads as TGTGCCAGCAGCCCACGGGGGGTGGAGACCCAGTACTTC. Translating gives CASSPRGVETQYF.

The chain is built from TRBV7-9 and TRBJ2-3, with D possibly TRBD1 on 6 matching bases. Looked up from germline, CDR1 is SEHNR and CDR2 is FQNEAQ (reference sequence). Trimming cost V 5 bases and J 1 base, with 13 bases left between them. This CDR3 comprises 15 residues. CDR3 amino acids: CASSRTAYGTDTQYF. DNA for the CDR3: TGTGCCAGCAGCAGGACAGCATACGGCACAGATACGCAGTATTTT. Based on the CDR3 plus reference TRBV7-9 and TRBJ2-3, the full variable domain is DTGVSQNPRHKITKRGQNVTFRCDPISEHNRLYWYRQTLGQGPEFLTYFQNEAQLEKSRLLSDRFSAERPKGSFSTLEIQRTEQGDSAMYLCASSRTAYGTDTQYFGPGTRLTVL.

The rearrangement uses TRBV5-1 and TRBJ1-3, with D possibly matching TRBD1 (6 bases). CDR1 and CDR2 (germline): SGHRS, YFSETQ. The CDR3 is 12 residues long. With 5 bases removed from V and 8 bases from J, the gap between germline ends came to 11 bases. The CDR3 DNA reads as TGCGCCAGCAGTCAACAGGGAGACACCATATATTTT. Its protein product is CASSQQGDTIYF.

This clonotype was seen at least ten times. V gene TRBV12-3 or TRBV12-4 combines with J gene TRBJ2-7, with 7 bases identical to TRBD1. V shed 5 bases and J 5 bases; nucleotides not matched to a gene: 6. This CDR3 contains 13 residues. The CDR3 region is CASSKTGVHEQYF. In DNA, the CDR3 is TGTGCCAGCAGTAAAACAGGGGTTCACGAGCAGTACTTC.

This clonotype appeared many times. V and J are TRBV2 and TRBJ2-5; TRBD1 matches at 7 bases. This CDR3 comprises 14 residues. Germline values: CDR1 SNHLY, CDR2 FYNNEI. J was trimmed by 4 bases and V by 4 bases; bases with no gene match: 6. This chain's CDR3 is CASSARGNRETQYF. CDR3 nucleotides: TGTGCCAGCAGTGCCAGGGGGAACAGAGAGACCCAGTACTTC.

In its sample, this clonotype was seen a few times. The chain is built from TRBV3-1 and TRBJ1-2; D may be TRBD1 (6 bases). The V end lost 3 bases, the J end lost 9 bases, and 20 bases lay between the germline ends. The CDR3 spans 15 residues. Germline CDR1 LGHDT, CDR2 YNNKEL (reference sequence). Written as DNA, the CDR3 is TGTGCCAGCAGCCAGACGGGGGGGGGCCGTCCGAGCTACACCTTC. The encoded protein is CASSQTGGGRPSYTF.

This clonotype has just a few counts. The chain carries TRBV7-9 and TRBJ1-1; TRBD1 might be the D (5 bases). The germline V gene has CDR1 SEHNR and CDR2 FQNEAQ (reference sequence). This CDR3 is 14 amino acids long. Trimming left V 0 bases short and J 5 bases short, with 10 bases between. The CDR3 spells CASSLAPPGTEAFF. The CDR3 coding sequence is TGTGCCAGCAGCTTAGCCCCACCAGGGACTGAAGCTTTCTTT.

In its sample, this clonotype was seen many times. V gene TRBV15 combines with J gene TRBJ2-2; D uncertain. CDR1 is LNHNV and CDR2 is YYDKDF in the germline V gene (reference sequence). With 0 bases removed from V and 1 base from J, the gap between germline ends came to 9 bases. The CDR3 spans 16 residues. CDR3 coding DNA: TGTGCCACCAGCAGAGAGGTTAAGGGGAACACCGGGGAGCTGTTTTTT. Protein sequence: CATSREVKGNTGELFF.

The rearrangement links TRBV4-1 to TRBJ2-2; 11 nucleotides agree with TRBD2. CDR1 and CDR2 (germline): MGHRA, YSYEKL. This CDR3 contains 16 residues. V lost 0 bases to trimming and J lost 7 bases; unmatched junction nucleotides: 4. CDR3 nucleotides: TGCGCCAGCAGCCAAGAAACTAGCGGGAGTGGCGGGGAGCTGTTTTTT. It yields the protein CASSQETSGSGGELFF.

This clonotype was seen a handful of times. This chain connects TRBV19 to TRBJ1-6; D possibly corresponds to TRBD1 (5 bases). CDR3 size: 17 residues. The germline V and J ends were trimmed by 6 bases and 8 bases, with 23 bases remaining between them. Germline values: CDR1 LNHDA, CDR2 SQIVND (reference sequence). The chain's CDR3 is CASRDITSGTLDSPLHF. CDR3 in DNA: TGTGCCAGTAGAGATATCACATCCGGGACCCTCGATTCACCCCTCCACTTT.

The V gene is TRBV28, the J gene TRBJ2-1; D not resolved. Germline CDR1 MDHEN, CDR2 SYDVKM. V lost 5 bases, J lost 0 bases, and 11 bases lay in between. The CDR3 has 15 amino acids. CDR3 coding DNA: TGTGCCAGCAGTCCCGGTTTTAGCTCCTACAATGAGCAGTTCTTC. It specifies CASSPGFSSYNEQFF.

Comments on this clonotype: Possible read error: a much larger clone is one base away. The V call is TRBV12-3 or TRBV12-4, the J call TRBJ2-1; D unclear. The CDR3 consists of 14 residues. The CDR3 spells CAGSLSTSSNEQFF. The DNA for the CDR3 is TGTGCCGGCAGTTTGTCTACCAGTTCTAATGAGCAGTTCTTC.

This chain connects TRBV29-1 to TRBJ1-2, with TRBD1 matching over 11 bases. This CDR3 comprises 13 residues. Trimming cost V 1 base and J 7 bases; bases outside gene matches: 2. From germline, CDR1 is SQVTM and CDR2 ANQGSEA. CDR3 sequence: CSVEGGQGVGYTF. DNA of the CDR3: TGCAGCGTTGAAGGGGGACAGGGGGTTGGCTACACCTTC. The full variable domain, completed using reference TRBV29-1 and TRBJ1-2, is SAVISQKPSRDICQRGTSLTIQCQVDSQVTMMFWYRQQPGQSLTLIATANQGSEATYESGFVIDKFPISRPNLTFSTLTVSNMSPEDSSIYLCSVEGGQGVGYTFGSGTRLTVV.